This TCR beta chain was identified during a study of breast tumors, draining lymph nodes, adjacent tissues. Study findings and constraints: Luminal-like breast cancer showed significantly higher tumor–nontumor repertoire similarity than basal-like. Tumor repertoires ranked between lymph nodes and nontumor tissue in diversity, with V and J gene preferences. That most tumor T cells come from lymph nodes remained unproven. The data were judged consistent with most tumor T cells coming from lymph node and expanding in tumor.

MiXCR, run by TCRdb on the multiplex PCR reads, gives a single entry per CDR3 protein. This table has under 250,000 distinct CDR3 sequences, approximately 29% appearing once. Breast cancer patients provided tissue from their axillary draining lymph nodes. V lost 1 base to trimming and J lost 8 bases, with 8 bases between them. The CDR3 is made up of 11 amino acids. Germline V lookup: CDR1 GTSNPN, CDR2 SVGIG (reference sequence). This clonotype was recorded at least ten times. Its antigen is not identified. This chain uses TRBV30 with TRBJ1-2; D is ambiguous. This TCR was recovered from a female donor with breast cancer. Some clones in this sample may be carry-over from other donors' samples. The specimen sequenced was axillary lymph node tissue. In nucleotides, the CDR3 is TGTGCCTGGAGTGGTGGTCTCGGCTACACCTTC. Translating it yields CAWSGGLGYTF.